This TCR beta chain was sequenced for a study of blood T cell repertoires in COVID-19. Repertoires were generated with immunoSEQ multiplex PCR, while TCRdb's copy carries only in-frame clones and drops some. The sample lists some 260,000 clones, about 88% occurring once. V was cut by 3 bases and J by 1 base, with 12 bases left in between. The CDR3 loop spans 15 amino acids. Germline CDR1 and CDR2: SNHLY and FYNNEI. Clinical history as reported by participants underpinned cohort assignment. Specimen: PBMCs or T cells enriched from blood (not recorded which). The chain uses TRBV2 and TRBJ1-1; D is perhaps TRBD1 (6 bases). The origin of this receptor is a man aged 25 to 40 with acute COVID-19. In DNA, the CDR3 is TGTGCCAGCAGTGACCCAGGGGAAGCGAACACTGAAGCTTTCTTT. It translates to CASSDPGEANTEAFF.